These T cell receptor beta chains were read from a single sample in a study of blood T cell repertoires in COVID-19. Clones were sequenced by immunoSEQ multiplex PCR, and TCRdb holds only the in-frame ones, with some missing. The table records 290,000 or so clones, more than 75% of them present only once. Specimen: peripheral blood. These receptors all come from a man between 65 and 79 years old with acute or convalescent COVID-19. CDR3s include the opening cysteine and the closing phenylalanine or tryptophan. Each record gives: CDR3 length, clone size, J gene, V gene, D gene, CDR3 DNA, CDR3 protein. The D gene is left open where the match is weak. The size of a clone is reported for some rows only, either as once, few or many, or as a class for expanded clones.

cdr3_length: 14
clone_size: NA
j_call: TRBJ2-5
v_call: TRBV27
d_call: NA
cdr3_nt: TGTGCCAGCAGTTTAAGGGGGGGAAAAGAGACCCAGTACTTC
cdr3_aa: CASSLRGGKETQYF

cdr3_length: 13
clone_size: once
j_call: TRBJ2-3
v_call: TRBV23-1
d_call: TRBD2
cdr3_nt: TGCGCCAGCAGCCCCGGGGGGAGGTCCGGGGGGTATTTT
cdr3_aa: CASSPGGRSGGYF

cdr3_length: 17
clone_size: once
j_call: TRBJ1-2
v_call: TRBV7-2
d_call: TRBD1
cdr3_nt: TGTGCCAGCAGCTTGTGGCAAGGTCAGGGGGATGACTATGGCTACACCTTC
cdr3_aa: CASSLWQGQGDDYGYTF

cdr3_length: 19
clone_size: NA
j_call: TRBJ2-5
v_call: TRBV5-6
d_call: TRBD2
cdr3_nt: TGTGCCAGCAGCTTGGGGGCGGTGGGAGGGACGCCGCGGATGGAGACCCAGTACTTC
cdr3_aa: CASSLGAVGGTPRMETQYF

cdr3_length: 16
clone_size: NA
j_call: TRBJ1-1
v_call: TRBV4-2
d_call: NA
cdr3_nt: TGTGCCAGCAGCCAAATGGGAGGGATCGGGTACACTGAAGCTTTCTTT
cdr3_aa: CASSQMGGIGYTEAFF

cdr3_length: 15
clone_size: once
j_call: TRBJ1-3
v_call: TRBV7-9
d_call: TRBD1
cdr3_nt: TGTGCCAGCAGCCTCGACAGGGGCTCTGGAAACACCATATATTTT
cdr3_aa: CASSLDRGSGNTIYF

cdr3_length: 13
clone_size: NA
j_call: TRBJ1-5
v_call: TRBV19
d_call: TRBD1
cdr3_nt: TGTGCCAGTAGGGACAGGGTAAATCAGCCCCAGCATTTT
cdr3_aa: CASRDRVNQPQHF

cdr3_length: 17
clone_size: NA
j_call: TRBJ2-7
v_call: TRBV5-6
d_call: NA
cdr3_nt: TGTGCCAGCAGCCCCCTCCGGGACTTCCAGAGAACCTACGAGCAGTACTTC
cdr3_aa: CASSPLRDFQRTYEQYF

cdr3_length: 15
clone_size: NA
j_call: TRBJ1-1
v_call: TRBV19
d_call: NA
cdr3_nt: TGTGCCAGTCTGAACTGGCAGGGGTTGAACACTGAAGCTTTCTTT
cdr3_aa: CASLNWQGLNTEAFF

cdr3_length: 15
clone_size: NA
j_call: TRBJ1-1
v_call: TRBV28
d_call: TRBD1
cdr3_nt: TGTGCCAGCAGCCACAGAGGACAGGGCAAGACTGAAGCTTTCTTT
cdr3_aa: CASSHRGQGKTEAFF

cdr3_length: 15
clone_size: NA
j_call: TRBJ2-4
v_call: TRBV4-3
d_call: NA
cdr3_nt: TGCGCCAGCAGCCAAGATTATTTAGCGAACAACATTCAGTACTTC
cdr3_aa: CASSQDYLANNIQYF

cdr3_length: 15
clone_size: NA
j_call: TRBJ2-7
v_call: TRBV19
d_call: NA
cdr3_nt: TGTGCCAGTAGTATAGGGGCTAGCGAAACCTACGAGCAGTACTTC
cdr3_aa: CASSIGASETYEQYF

cdr3_length: 15
clone_size: NA
j_call: TRBJ2-7
v_call: TRBV7-2
d_call: TRBD1
cdr3_nt: TGTGCCAGCAGCTTATCATGGGGACAGGCCTACGAGCAGTACTTC
cdr3_aa: CASSLSWGQAYEQYF

cdr3_length: 14
clone_size: NA
j_call: TRBJ1-2
v_call: TRBV2
d_call: TRBD1
cdr3_nt: TGTGCCAGCAGTGGGACTTCAGGGGGCTATGGCTACACCTTC
cdr3_aa: CASSGTSGGYGYTF

cdr3_length: 14
clone_size: NA
j_call: TRBJ2-7
v_call: TRBV2
d_call: NA
cdr3_nt: TGTGCCAGCACTAATAGGGGAGGTTGGTACGAGCAGTACTTC
cdr3_aa: CASTNRGGWYEQYF

cdr3_length: 15
clone_size: NA
j_call: TRBJ2-3
v_call: TRBV7-2
d_call: TRBD1
cdr3_nt: TGTGCCAGCAGCTTACAGCGGCAGGGGGCGGTTACGCAGTATTTT
cdr3_aa: CASSLQRQGAVTQYF

cdr3_length: 14
clone_size: NA
j_call: TRBJ1-3
v_call: TRBV5-5
d_call: NA
cdr3_nt: TGTGCCAGCAGCCGCCCGGCAGGGGGAAACACCATATATTTT
cdr3_aa: CASSRPAGGNTIYF

cdr3_length: 14
clone_size: NA
j_call: TRBJ2-5
v_call: TRBV19
d_call: TRBD1
cdr3_nt: TGTGCCAGTACCGACAGGGGCGACGAGGAGACCCAGTACTTC
cdr3_aa: CASTDRGDEETQYF

cdr3_length: 16
clone_size: NA
j_call: TRBJ1-4
v_call: TRBV2
d_call: NA
cdr3_nt: TGTGCCAGCAGTGCAACTCCAGGGTTGGCTAATGAAAAACTGTTTTTT
cdr3_aa: CASSATPGLANEKLFF

cdr3_length: 15
clone_size: NA
j_call: TRBJ2-7
v_call: TRBV7-8
d_call: NA
cdr3_nt: TGTGCCAGCAGCTCATCCCCGGGAGAGCTCTACGAGCAGTACTTC
cdr3_aa: CASSSSPGELYEQYF

cdr3_length: 13
clone_size: NA
j_call: TRBJ1-1
v_call: TRBV5-1
d_call: TRBD1
cdr3_nt: TGCGCCAGCAGAAGACAGGGGTTCACTGAAGCTTTCTTT
cdr3_aa: CASRRQGFTEAFF

cdr3_length: 13
clone_size: NA
j_call: TRBJ2-3
v_call: TRBV12-3/TRBV12-4
d_call: TRBD2
cdr3_nt: TGTGCCAGCAGGGGACTAGCGGCAGATACGCAGTATTTT
cdr3_aa: CASRGLAADTQYF

cdr3_length: 15
clone_size: NA
j_call: TRBJ2-5
v_call: TRBV19
d_call: TRBD2
cdr3_nt: TGTGCCAGTAGTATCCTGAGCGGGAACCAAGAGACCCAGTACTTC
cdr3_aa: CASSILSGNQETQYF

cdr3_length: 17
clone_size: NA
j_call: TRBJ2-7
v_call: TRBV7-2
d_call: TRBD2
cdr3_nt: TGTGCCAGCAGCTCCAGGGTGGGTACAGGGACTAGCTACGAGCAGTACTTC
cdr3_aa: CASSSRVGTGTSYEQYF

cdr3_length: 12
clone_size: NA
j_call: TRBJ1-2
v_call: TRBV12-3/TRBV12-4
d_call: NA
cdr3_nt: TGTGCCAGCAGCTCCCTTCAGGGTGGCTACACCTTC
cdr3_aa: CASSSLQGGYTF

cdr3_length: 14
clone_size: once
j_call: TRBJ1-5
v_call: TRBV4-3
d_call: NA
cdr3_nt: TGCGCCAGCAGCCAAGATTGGGGGGATCAGCCCCAGCATTTT
cdr3_aa: CASSQDWGDQPQHF

cdr3_length: 14
clone_size: NA
j_call: TRBJ2-5
v_call: TRBV5-6
d_call: NA
cdr3_nt: TGTGCCAGCAGCTTAGGAGGGGGCTTGGGGACCCAGTACTTC
cdr3_aa: CASSLGGGLGTQYF

cdr3_length: 18
clone_size: once
j_call: TRBJ2-7
v_call: TRBV7-8
d_call: TRBD1
cdr3_nt: TGTGCCAGCAGCTTAGTTCGACAAGTTGGGACAGGGCTCCACGAGCAGTACTTC
cdr3_aa: CASSLVRQVGTGLHEQYF

cdr3_length: 15
clone_size: NA
j_call: TRBJ2-7
v_call: TRBV4-1
d_call: TRBD1
cdr3_nt: TGCGCCAGCAGCACAGATGACAGGGGTCCCTACGAGCAGTACTTC
cdr3_aa: CASSTDDRGPYEQYF

cdr3_length: 16
clone_size: NA
j_call: TRBJ2-3
v_call: TRBV7-6
d_call: TRBD1
cdr3_nt: TGTGCCAGCAGCCCGGGACAGGGTTCCTTGGGTGGTACGCAGTATTTT
cdr3_aa: CASSPGQGSLGGTQYF

cdr3_length: 14
clone_size: NA
j_call: TRBJ2-7
v_call: TRBV18
d_call: TRBD1
cdr3_nt: TGTGCCAGCTCACCCGGGACAGGGACCTACGAGCAGTACTTC
cdr3_aa: CASSPGTGTYEQYF

cdr3_length: 12
clone_size: NA
j_call: TRBJ2-1
v_call: TRBV3-1/TRBV3-2
d_call: NA
cdr3_nt: TGTGCCAGCACCCCCGGGGGAAGTGAGCAGTTCTTC
cdr3_aa: CASTPGGSEQFF

cdr3_length: 13
clone_size: NA
j_call: TRBJ2-1
v_call: TRBV28
d_call: NA
cdr3_nt: TGTGCCAGCAGCCTCCCCGAGCCCAATGAGCAGTTCTTC
cdr3_aa: CASSLPEPNEQFF

cdr3_length: 14
clone_size: many
j_call: TRBJ1-2
v_call: TRBV19
d_call: NA
cdr3_nt: TGTGCCAGTAGTATAATGGATACAGTCTATGGCTACACCTTC
cdr3_aa: CASSIMDTVYGYTF

cdr3_length: 14
clone_size: NA
j_call: TRBJ1-5
v_call: TRBV28
d_call: NA
cdr3_nt: TGTGCCAGCAGTTCTCCCGGGAGCAATCAGCCCCAGCATTTT
cdr3_aa: CASSSPGSNQPQHF

cdr3_length: 15
clone_size: NA
j_call: TRBJ2-1
v_call: TRBV6-5
d_call: NA
cdr3_nt: TGTGCCAGCAGTTACGGCGGAGCCACCTTCAATGAGCAGTTCTTC
cdr3_aa: CASSYGGATFNEQFF

cdr3_length: 14
clone_size: NA
j_call: TRBJ1-2
v_call: TRBV18
d_call: NA
cdr3_nt: TGTGCCAGCTCGTACGACAGGAGTAACTATGGCTACACCTTC
cdr3_aa: CASSYDRSNYGYTF

cdr3_length: 13
clone_size: NA
j_call: TRBJ2-5
v_call: TRBV5-1
d_call: NA
cdr3_nt: TGCGCCAGCAGCGAACAGGGCTCGGAGACCCAGTACTTC
cdr3_aa: CASSEQGSETQYF

cdr3_length: 18
clone_size: few
j_call: TRBJ2-1
v_call: TRBV7-2
d_call: TRBD2
cdr3_nt: TGTGCCAGCAGCTTAGCGAGGACTAGCGGGAGGGACTACAATGAGCAGTTCTTC
cdr3_aa: CASSLARTSGRDYNEQFF

cdr3_length: 16
clone_size: NA
j_call: TRBJ2-7
v_call: TRBV7-2
d_call: NA
cdr3_nt: TGTGCCAGCAGCTCGGCAGGGGGGCGATTACCCTACGAGCAGTACTTC
cdr3_aa: CASSSAGGRLPYEQYF

cdr3_length: 13
clone_size: once
j_call: TRBJ1-2
v_call: TRBV30
d_call: TRBD1
cdr3_nt: TGTGCCGGCAGGGACAGGGGATCATATAGCTACACCTTC
cdr3_aa: CAGRDRGSYSYTF

cdr3_length: 18
clone_size: few
j_call: TRBJ1-2
v_call: TRBV18
d_call: NA
cdr3_nt: TGTGCCAGCTCACCGTGGGAGGGCGCTGGGACCTCTAACTATGGCTACACCTTC
cdr3_aa: CASSPWEGAGTSNYGYTF

cdr3_length: 15
clone_size: NA
j_call: TRBJ1-2
v_call: TRBV28
d_call: TRBD1
cdr3_nt: TGTGCCAGCAGTTTATGGGCAGGGGGACGGTTTGGCTACACCTTC
cdr3_aa: CASSLWAGGRFGYTF

cdr3_length: 13
clone_size: few
j_call: TRBJ2-2
v_call: TRBV3-1/TRBV3-2
d_call: NA
cdr3_nt: TGTGCCAGCAGCACCCTAGTTGCCGGGGAGCTGTTTTTT
cdr3_aa: CASSTLVAGELFF

cdr3_length: 15
clone_size: NA
j_call: TRBJ1-2
v_call: TRBV27
d_call: TRBD1
cdr3_nt: TGTGCCAGCAGTATATTCGGGACAGGGGGCGGTGGCTACACCTTC
cdr3_aa: CASSIFGTGGGGYTF

cdr3_length: 12
clone_size: NA
j_call: TRBJ1-1
v_call: TRBV3-1/TRBV3-2
d_call: TRBD1
cdr3_nt: TGTGCCAGCAGCCTTGGGACAGGGGGTCTTTTCTTT
cdr3_aa: CASSLGTGGLFF

cdr3_length: 15
clone_size: once
j_call: TRBJ1-4
v_call: TRBV4-3
d_call: NA
cdr3_nt: TGCGCCAGCAGCCAAGACGCCCAGGGGAATGAAAAACTGTTTTTT
cdr3_aa: CASSQDAQGNEKLFF

cdr3_length: 15
clone_size: NA
j_call: TRBJ1-2
v_call: TRBV9
d_call: NA
cdr3_nt: TGTGCCAGCAGCGTAGCTGCCAGTTTGCTCTATGGCTACACCTTC
cdr3_aa: CASSVAASLLYGYTF

cdr3_length: 13
clone_size: NA
j_call: TRBJ2-7
v_call: TRBV11-2
d_call: TRBD1
cdr3_nt: TGTGCCACCTCCACGACAGGGAGATACGAGCAGTACTTC
cdr3_aa: CATSTTGRYEQYF

cdr3_length: 12
clone_size: NA
j_call: TRBJ1-2
v_call: TRBV5-1
d_call: NA
cdr3_nt: TGCGCCAGCAGCTGGGGGGGAGATGGCTACACCTTC
cdr3_aa: CASSWGGDGYTF

cdr3_length: 14
clone_size: few
j_call: TRBJ1-1
v_call: TRBV11-3
d_call: NA
cdr3_nt: TGTGCCAGCAGCTTAAACAGACTGAACACTGAAGCTTTCTTT
cdr3_aa: CASSLNRLNTEAFF

cdr3_length: 15
clone_size: NA
j_call: TRBJ1-5
v_call: TRBV6-2/TRBV6-3
d_call: NA
cdr3_nt: TGTGCCAGCAGTATCCGGGGACATAGCAATCAGCCCCAGCATTTT
cdr3_aa: CASSIRGHSNQPQHF

cdr3_length: 16
clone_size: NA
j_call: TRBJ2-3
v_call: TRBV9
d_call: TRBD1
cdr3_nt: TGTGCCAGCAGCGTAGGGTCAGGGGGTAGGACAGATACGCAGTATTTT
cdr3_aa: CASSVGSGGRTDTQYF

cdr3_length: 14
clone_size: NA
j_call: TRBJ1-1
v_call: TRBV29-1
d_call: NA
cdr3_nt: TGCAGCGTTGAAGGTGCGGCAGTGAACACTGAAGCTTTCTTT
cdr3_aa: CSVEGAAVNTEAFF

cdr3_length: 12
clone_size: NA
j_call: TRBJ2-1
v_call: TRBV3-1/TRBV3-2
d_call: TRBD2
cdr3_nt: TGTGCCAGCAGCCCGACTAGCGGGAGTCCGTTCTTC
cdr3_aa: CASSPTSGSPFF

cdr3_length: 14
clone_size: NA
j_call: TRBJ2-1
v_call: TRBV2
d_call: TRBD2
cdr3_nt: TGTGCCAGCAGTGGACTAGCGGCGGGTGTTGAGCAGTTCTTC
cdr3_aa: CASSGLAAGVEQFF

cdr3_length: 16
clone_size: NA
j_call: TRBJ1-5
v_call: TRBV25-1
d_call: TRBD1
cdr3_nt: TGTGCCAGCAGTAGTCGACAGGGGGCGGGGGATGGGCCCCAGCATTTT
cdr3_aa: CASSSRQGAGDGPQHF

cdr3_length: 15
clone_size: NA
j_call: TRBJ2-1
v_call: TRBV2
d_call: TRBD1
cdr3_nt: TGTGCCAGCAGTCGGACAGGGGGCGGCTACAATGAGCAGTTCTTC
cdr3_aa: CASSRTGGGYNEQFF

cdr3_length: 18
clone_size: NA
j_call: TRBJ1-2
v_call: TRBV7-3
d_call: TRBD1
cdr3_nt: TGTGCCAGCAGCTCGCGACACCAAGGACAGGGGACCGGGAATGGCTACACCTTC
cdr3_aa: CASSSRHQGQGTGNGYTF

cdr3_length: 18
clone_size: NA
j_call: TRBJ2-3
v_call: TRBV4-2
d_call: TRBD2
cdr3_nt: TGTGCCAGCAGCCAAGCTCCCACTAGCGGGAGCGTGTCAGATACGCAGTATTTT
cdr3_aa: CASSQAPTSGSVSDTQYF